These 6 T cell receptor beta chains share one sample of origin, sequenced in a study of technical replicates of blood from a handful of donors. Sequencing was performed with immunoSEQ multiplex PCR; in TCRdb, only in-frame clones are kept and a portion is missing. This sample has 85,000 to 100,000 clones, with approximately 90% found just once. The sequencing input was T cells isolated from PBMCs. These TCRs come from a human donor in good health.

The J gene is TRBJ2-1, the V gene TRBV10-3, with 9 bases identical to TRBD2. The CDR3 loop spans 14 amino acids. The J segment lost 4 bases and the V segment lost 6 bases, leaving 4 bases of the junction unmatched. Germline V gene sequence: CDR1 ENHRY, CDR2 SYGVKD. Here the CDR3 reads CAIRGLATYNEQFF. The CDR3 coding sequence is TGTGCCATCAGGGGACTAGCAACATACAATGAGCAGTTCTTC.

The chain has TRBV5-1 and TRBJ2-3; TRBD2 aligns across 16 bases. Unmatched junction bases numbered 6, after V lost 4 bases and J lost 7 bases. This CDR3 spans 16 amino acids. Per germline, CDR1 SGHRS and CDR2 YFSETQ. CDR3 in DNA: TGCGCCAGCAGCCCGCTGGGACTAGCGGGGGGGAATACGCAGTATTTT. Translated: CASSPLGLAGGNTQYF.

This clone was counted once. The V call is TRBV28, the J call TRBJ2-5; D perhaps matches TRBD1 (5 bases). Germline V gene sequence: CDR1 MDHEN, CDR2 SYDVKM. The ends were cut back, 4 bases at V and 3 bases at J, with 15 bases in the middle. The CDR3 extends over 15 amino acids. The CDR3 bases are TGTGCCAGCAGTTCAGGCAGGGTAAGAGAAGAGACCCAGTACTTC. This translates into CASSSGRVREETQYF.

The gene calls are TRBV6-1 and TRBJ2-7; 11 nucleotides line up with TRBD1. The CDR3 length is 15 residues. Per germline, CDR1 MNHNS and CDR2 SASEGT. The ends lost 4 bases at V and 9 bases at J; junction bases unmatched: 11. The CDR3 nucleotides read TGTGCCAGCAGTGCCCTGGGGACAGGGGGGAGAGGGCAGTACTTC. Protein product: CASSALGTGGRGQYF.

This clone was seen just once. The rearrangement uses TRBV11-3 and TRBJ2-1; 11 bases align to TRBD2. The V and J ends lost 8 bases and 1 base, in that order; junction bases with no gene match: 7. The germline V gene encodes CDR1 SGHNT and CDR2 YENEEA. This CDR3 comprises 16 residues. For the CDR3, the DNA is TGTGCCAGCGGGCGTAGCGGGGGGGCGTCCTACAATGAGCAGTTCTTC. As protein: CASGRSGGASYNEQFF.

The chain is built from TRBV29-1 and TRBJ1-1; D is uncertain. The germline V gene has CDR1 SQVTM and CDR2 ANQGSEA. The CDR3 spans 14 residues. Trimming left V 4 bases short and J 0 bases short, with 12 bases between. The chain's CDR3 is CSVVLLTVNTEAFF. In nucleotides, the CDR3 is TGCAGCGTTGTATTATTAACGGTGAACACTGAAGCTTTCTTT.